The next 30 T cell receptor beta chains were all read from a single sample in a study of blood T cells in healthy people across ages. For the second PCR, which ran for roughly 7 to 11 cycles, a sample-barcoded 5' primer and a J-beta primer mix were used. TCRdb re-called the 5' RACE reads with MiXCR, one entry per CDR3 protein. Among around 800,000 distinct CDR3 sequences listed, roughly 26% were seen once. These data were also filed under a second study, of T cells of mothers and their children.

Material: blood. These receptors were obtained from a boy younger than 18 in good health.

V and J are TRBV5-1 and TRBJ2-3, with 8 nucleotides matching TRBD1. The trim removed 4 bases at V and 4 bases at J, leaving 8 bases unmatched. Germline values: CDR1 SGHRS, CDR2 YFSETQ. CDR3 length: 15 residues. The CDR3 DNA reads TGCGCCAGCAGCAGGTGGACAGGGAACCCAGATACGCAGTATTTT. Translation: CASSRWTGNPDTQYF.

The chain recombines TRBV7-6 with TRBJ1-3; possible D gene TRBD1, 6 bases. Per the germline V gene, CDR1 is SGHVS and CDR2 is FNYEAQ. This CDR3 has 20 amino acids. V was trimmed by 4 bases and J by 0 bases, leaving 25 bases between them. In DNA, the CDR3 is TGTGCCAGCAGCTCCCTAGGGGGAATTGGGGGAATTATCTCTGGAAACACCATATATTTT. It yields the protein CASSSLGGIGGIISGNTIYF.

The chain recombines TRBV6-5 with TRBJ1-2; D perhaps matches TRBD1 (6 bases). The V and J ends lost 5 bases and 4 bases respectively, with 20 bases between them. CDR3 length: 16 residues. The germline V gene encodes CDR1 MNHEY and CDR2 SVGAGI. CDR3 in amino acids: CASSELGGRATYGYTF. In DNA form, the CDR3 reads TGTGCCAGCAGTGAACTCGGGGGCAGGGCTACCTATGGCTACACCTTC.

This chain links TRBV7-3 with TRBJ1-1, with TRBD1 identical over 10 bases. CDR1 and CDR2 (germline): SGHTA, FQGTGA. The CDR3 is 13 residues long. Trimming took 4 bases from V and 6 from J; bases not matched to a gene: 2. The CDR3 spells CASSWDRGSEAFF. DNA for the CDR3: TGTGCCAGCAGCTGGGACAGGGGATCTGAAGCTTTCTTT.

This clonotype appeared a few times. The junction and the germline gene differ at one end; a read error may be behind it. The DNA for the CDR3 is TGCAGTGCAAAGGGCGGCACCGGGGAGCCGTTTTTT. Translation: CSAKGGTGEPFF. The gene calls are TRBV20-1 and TRBJ2-2; perhaps TRBD2 as D (5 bases). The CDR3 is 12 residues long. From germline, CDR1 is DFQATT and CDR2 SNEGSKA (reference sequence).

The rearrangement links TRBV7-9 to TRBJ1-4, with D maybe TRBD1 (5 bases). Germline lookup yields CDR1 SEHNR and CDR2 FQNEAQ (reference sequence). The ends were cut back, 1 base at V and 8 bases at J, with 14 bases in the middle. The CDR3 runs to 15 residues. The CDR3 is CASSLEGTPGEKLFF. As DNA, the CDR3 is TGTGCCAGCAGCTTAGAGGGGACCCCGGGCGAAAAACTGTTTTTT.

The rearrangement joins TRBV10-3 to TRBJ2-2, with TRBD2 identical over 8 bases. Trimming took 6 bases from V and 4 from J; bases not matched to a gene: 13. This CDR3 has 17 amino acids. CDR1 ENHRY and CDR2 SYGVKD come from the germline V gene. This CDR3 is CAISLAGRETFTGELFF. In DNA form, the CDR3 reads TGTGCCATCAGCTTAGCGGGGAGAGAAACATTCACCGGGGAGCTGTTTTTT.

The J gene is TRBJ2-2, the V gene TRBV7-3; the match to TRBD2 covers 14 bases. CDR3 length: 16 residues. CDR1 and CDR2 from the germline V gene are SGHTA and FQGTGA. The ends lost 4 bases at V and 7 bases at J; junction bases unmatched: 5. The DNA for the CDR3 is TGTGCCAGCAGCTCAAGACTAGCGGGGGGGATCGGGGAGCTGTTTTTT. Amino acid sequence: CASSSRLAGGIGELFF. Full variable domain (missing parts from reference TRBV7-3 and TRBJ2-2): GAGVSQTPSNKVTEKGKYVELRCDPISGHTALYWYRQSLGQGPEFLIYFQGTGAADDSGLPNDRFFAVRPEGSVSTLKIQRTERGDSAVYLCASSSRLAGGIGELFFGEGSRLTVL.

The table lists this clonotype with a few counts. The rearrangement joins TRBV20-1 to TRBJ1-2; TRBD1 might be the D (5 bases). Deletions cut 0 bases from V and 6 bases from J, with 17 bases between. Germline CDR1 is DFQATT and CDR2 is SNEGSKA (reference sequence). This CDR3 is 15 amino acids long. The DNA for the CDR3 is TGCAGTGCTAGAGATTCCCCGGGGCATAGGGATGGCTACACCTTC. This translates into CSARDSPGHRDGYTF.

The rearrangement links TRBV3-1 to TRBJ1-2; 7 bases agree with TRBD1. Germline CDR1 is LGHDT and CDR2 is YNNKEL (reference sequence). The length of the CDR3 is 16 residues. With 2 bases clipped from V and 4 bases from J, the junction kept 10 bases outside the gene matches. In DNA, the CDR3 is TGTGCCAGCAGCCAAAGCCGGGGGAGGGACAGCTATGGCTACACCTTC. It codes for CASSQSRGRDSYGYTF.

This clonotype has a handful of counts. The rearrangement uses TRBV2 and TRBJ1-4, with D perhaps matching TRBD1 (6 bases). CDR1 SNHLY and CDR2 FYNNEI come from the germline V gene. Trimming took 5 bases from V and 4 from J, leaving 20 bases between them. The CDR3 runs 17 residues. CDR3 loop: CASSSYRLDSLNEKLFF. The DNA of the CDR3 is TGTGCCAGCAGTAGCTATCGATTGGACAGCCTTAATGAAAAACTGTTTTTT.

This clonotype was counted a few times. This rearrangement joins TRBV7-9 to TRBJ2-5; the D gene is possibly TRBD1 (5 bases). With the DNA end fitting TRBJ2-7 better, the J assignment may be wrong. The germline gives CDR1 SEHNR, CDR2 FQNEAQ (reference sequence). The CDR3 is made up of 13 amino acids. The CDR3 here is CASSLAGVGEQYF. The DNA of the CDR3 is TGTGCCAGCAGCTTAGCAGGGGTAGGCGAGCAGTACTTC.

This sequence joins TRBV10-3 and TRBJ1-3, with D possibly being TRBD1 (5 bases). The germline V gene encodes CDR1 ENHRY and CDR2 SYGVKD. The CDR3 spans 12 residues. Trimming left V 11 bases short and J 2 bases short, with 10 bases between. CDR3 amino acids: CAVTEPGNTIYF. As DNA, the CDR3 is TGTGCCGTGACAGAGCCTGGAAACACCATATATTTT.

The chain carries TRBV7-9 and TRBJ2-1; TRBD1 or TRBD2 may be the D gene (6 bases each). Germline CDR1 SEHNR, CDR2 FQNEAQ (reference sequence). The CDR3 loop spans 16 amino acids. Trimming left V 7 bases short and J 7 bases short, with 23 bases between. CDR3: CASTDTVRGRGNEQFF. CDR3 bases: TGTGCCAGCACTGACACGGTCCGGGGGCGCGGGAATGAGCAGTTCTTC.

This clonotype was seen more than once but under ten times. V and J are TRBV28 and TRBJ2-3; 14 bases align to TRBD2. V lost 2 bases to trimming and J lost 5 bases; unmatched junction nucleotides: 6. There are 17 residues in the CDR3. CDR1 and CDR2 from the germline V gene are MDHEN and SYDVKM. The CDR3 coding sequence is TGTGCCAGCAGTTTACCAAGGACTAGCGGGGGGATAGATACGCAGTATTTT. Amino acid sequence: CASSLPRTSGGIDTQYF.

This clonotype was detected many times. DNA for the CDR3: TGTGCCAGCAGCCGGAACTACGAGCAGTACTTC. Translated, it gives CASSRNYEQYF. The chain couples TRBV3-1 to TRBJ2-7; D is ambiguous. The CDR3 totals 11 residues. The germline V and J ends were trimmed by 4 bases and 3 bases, with 4 bases remaining between them. CDR1 is LGHDT, CDR2 YNNKEL, per germline (reference sequence).

This clonotype appeared a few times. The chain combines TRBV5-1 with TRBJ1-1; 8 bases match TRBD1. V trimming: 4 bases; J trimming: 4 bases; junction bases outside the gene matches: 15. Per germline, CDR1 SGHRS and CDR2 YFSETQ. The CDR3 sequence is 17 residues long. The CDR3 region is CASSPPGTGGVGTEAFF. CDR3 nucleotides: TGCGCCAGCAGCCCGCCGGGCACAGGGGGGGTGGGCACTGAAGCTTTCTTT. Full variable domain (rest looked up from reference TRBV5-1 and TRBJ1-1): KAGVTQTPRYLIKTRGQQVTLSCSPISGHRSVSWYQQTPGQGLQFLFEYFSETQRNKGNFPGRFSGRQFSNSRSEMNVSTLELGDSALYLCASSPPGTGGVGTEAFFGQGTRLTVV.

The rearrangement links TRBV12-3 or TRBV12-4 to TRBJ1-2, with no clear D. This CDR3 is built from 13 residues. The V and J ends lost 5 bases and 4 bases respectively, with 11 bases between them. The CDR3 nucleotides read TGTGCCAGCAGTCGACGGAAGAGCTATGGCTACACCTTC. This sequence encodes CASSRRKSYGYTF.

This clonotype has a handful of counts. This chain connects TRBV12-5 to TRBJ2-5, with D perhaps matching TRBD1 or TRBD2 (5 bases each). The germline V and J ends were trimmed by 6 bases and 5 bases, with 25 bases remaining between them. The CDR3 has 17 residues. Looked up from germline, CDR1 is LGHNT and CDR2 is FRNRAP. The CDR3 sequence: CASGPGSSPSLGETQYF. The CDR3, as DNA: TGTGCTAGTGGGCCAGGGTCTAGCCCGAGTCTGGGGGAGACCCAGTACTTC.

This chain links TRBV19 with TRBJ1-5; D is ambiguous. Per germline, CDR1 LNHDA and CDR2 SQIVND (reference sequence). The length of the CDR3 is 14 residues. The germline V and J ends were trimmed by 9 bases and 7 bases, with 19 bases remaining between them. The CDR3 DNA reads as TGTGCCAGCGATCCTCACTCTCCCGGACAGCCCCAGCATTTT. As protein: CASDPHSPGQPQHF. Drawing the rest from reference TRBV19 and TRBJ1-5, the complete variable domain is DGGITQSPKYLFRKEGQNVTLSCEQNLNHDAMYWYRQDPGQGLRLIYYSQIVNDFQKGDIAEGYSVSREKKESFPLTVTSAQKNPTAFYLCASDPHSPGQPQHFGDGTRLSIL.

The chain is built from TRBV7-2 and TRBJ2-5; 8 bases align to TRBD2. Germline loops: CDR1 SGHTA, CDR2 FQGNSA. The CDR3 length is 16 residues. V lost 3 bases to trimming and J lost 4 bases; unmatched junction nucleotides: 10. This CDR3 reads CASSFTPSGGRETQYF. Written as DNA, the CDR3 is TGTGCCAGCAGCTTTACCCCGTCGGGGGGGCGAGAGACCCAGTACTTC.

The chain combines TRBV5-8 with TRBJ2-5; D might be TRBD2 (6 bases). The tail of the sequence fits TRBJ2-1 better, so the J call may be wrong. Per the germline V gene, CDR1 is SGHTS and CDR2 is YDEGEE. The CDR3 loop spans 15 amino acids. The CDR3 sequence is CASSPGVHDYNEQFF. The CDR3 region has the DNA TGTGCCAGCAGCCCGGGAGTTCACGACTACAATGAGCAGTTCTTC.

In its sample, this clonotype was seen a few times. The chain combines TRBV6-2 or TRBV6-3 with TRBJ1-2, with D unclear. In germline, CDR1 is MNHEY, CDR2 SVGEGT. Trimming took off 5 bases at V and 0 bases at J, with 7 bases between the two ends. The CDR3 contains 13 residues. CDR3 nucleotides: TGTGCCAGCAGTAGGGCGTCTAACTATGGCTACACCTTC. Protein: CASSRASNYGYTF.

In its sample, this clonotype was seen a few times. The junction shows a germline mismatch at one end, possibly a read error. V gene TRBV15 combines with J gene TRBJ2-5; 9 bases agree with TRBD1. The germline CDR1 and CDR2 sequences are LNHNV and YYDKDF (reference sequence). The CDR3 has 15 residues. CDR3 DNA: TGTGTCACCAGCGCTGACAGGGGGGGACAAGAGACCCAGTACTTC. Its protein product is CVTSADRGGQETQYF.

This clonotype was seen a few times. V and J are TRBV10-3 and TRBJ2-3; tentative D call: TRBD2 (5 bases). V was pared by 4 bases and J by 1 base, with 12 bases between. Germline V gene data show CDR1 as ENHRY and CDR2 as SYGVKD. The CDR3 contains 15 residues. In DNA, the CDR3 is TGTGCCATCAGTGGACGCAGCGGAGGCACAGATACGCAGTATTTT. Its protein is CAISGRSGGTDTQYF.

This clonotype was observed many times. J is TRBJ2-5 and V is TRBV10-3, with D uncertain. This CDR3 has 15 residues. From germline, CDR1 is ENHRY and CDR2 SYGVKD. V was clipped by 0 bases and J by 4 bases, with 12 bases between them. In DNA, the CDR3 is TGTGCCATCAGTGAGTCCATCGGCGGACGAGAGACCCAGTACTTC. It yields the protein CAISESIGGRETQYF.

A few counts support this clonotype. The genes are TRBV5-1 and TRBJ2-4; D remains ambiguous. The CDR3 is 16 amino acids. Germline loops: CDR1 SGHRS, CDR2 YFSETQ. With 2 bases removed from V and 3 bases from J, the gap between germline ends came to 15 bases. Here the CDR3 DNA reads TGCGCCAGCAGCTTAAACACGAACCTCATCAAAAACATTCAGTACTTC. Amino acid sequence: CASSLNTNLIKNIQYF.

The V gene is TRBV20-1, the J gene TRBJ2-7, with TRBD1 identical over 8 bases. The V gene end was trimmed by 5 bases and the J gene end by 3 bases; junction bases not matched to a gene: 12. The CDR3 contains 15 residues. Germline V gives CDR1 DFQATT, CDR2 SNEGSKA (reference sequence). CDR3 protein: CSASSPRQGSYEQYF. The CDR3 DNA follows: TGCAGTGCTTCTTCCCCCCGACAGGGGAGCTACGAGCAGTACTTC.

In this sample, this clonotype turned up a few times. The V and J genes are TRBV12-3 or TRBV12-4 and TRBJ2-1; 7 nucleotides agree with TRBD1. This CDR3 spans 17 amino acids. The junction had 15 bases not matched to a gene; V was cut back by 5 bases and J by 5 bases. In DNA, the CDR3 is TGTGCCAGCAGTCTATCCCCCTATCGACAGGGAAACAATGAGCAGTTCTTC. Amino acids: CASSLSPYRQGNNEQFF.

This clonotype was seen more than once but under ten times. The V gene is TRBV2, the J gene TRBJ1-1, with D tentatively TRBD1 (6 bases). Per the germline V gene, CDR1 is SNHLY and CDR2 is FYNNEI. The CDR3 loop spans 14 amino acids. Trimming removed 8 bases at V and 4 bases at J, with 17 bases between. The CDR3 sequence is CASGKTGGITEAFF. The CDR3 DNA is TGTGCCAGCGGGAAGACAGGCGGGATCACTGAAGCTTTCTTT.